The clone carrying this TCR beta chain was observed at least ten times. The antigen remains unidentified. These data originate in a study of T-cell reconstitution after alpha-beta-depleted transplantation in children. Study-level results: Expanded clones from the graft, numbering several hundred, reportedly supplied alpha-beta T cells about two months after transplant. For some patients, TCRbeta diversity was high at day 60 because of recipient T cells and thymic progenitors that survived. Newly produced T cells mostly provided counts and TCRbeta diversity after one year, as hyperexpanded clones declined.

Molecular barcoding with unique molecular identifiers was used for the TCRbeta library. TCRdb reprocessed the PCR reads with MiXCR, giving one entry per CDR3 protein. The sample includes around 700,000 distinct CDR3 sequences, roughly 13% of them seen just once. The length of the CDR3 is 15 residues. The V and J ends lost 4 bases and 0 bases respectively, with 11 bases between them. In germline, CDR1 is SGDLS, CDR2 YYNGEE. This clonotype was obtained from a girl aged 2 to 9 with congenital amegakaryocytic thrombocytopenia, due to receive a stem cell transplant. The sequencing used PBMCs, collected before TCRalphabeta/CD19-depleted stem cell transplant. The J gene is TRBJ1-3, the V gene TRBV9; no clear D. The CDR3 loop reads CASSPRHDSGNTIYF. The DNA for the CDR3 is TGTGCCAGCAGCCCCCGACACGACTCTGGAAACACCATATATTTT.